The 17 T cell receptor beta chains below come from one sample, sequenced in a study of response to subunit inactivated influenza vaccine. One entry per CDR3 protein results from TCRdb running MiXCR on the RT-PCR reads. The table has about 830,000 distinct CDR3 sequences, roughly 20% seen once. The source material was PBMCs from blood, sampled around 5 days after vaccination. The receptors here all came from a man aged 50-59 years who received an inactivated influenza vaccine.

V and J are TRBV7-2 and TRBJ2-3, with TRBD2 as a possible D gene (6 bases). Trimming left V 1 base short and J 8 bases short, with 19 bases between. Germline CDR1 SGHTA, CDR2 FQGNSA. The length of the CDR3 is 16 residues. The CDR3 reads CASSLETGFGAGTQYF. CDR3 coding DNA: TGTGCCAGCAGCTTAGAGACCGGCTTTGGAGCGGGTACGCAGTATTTT. The variable domain in full, completed from reference TRBV7-2 and TRBJ2-3, reads GAGVSQSPSNKVTEKGKDVELRCDPISGHTALYWYRQSLGQGLEFLIYFQGNSAPDKSGLPSDRFSAERTGGSVSTLTIQRTQQEDSAVYLCASSLETGFGAGTQYFGPGTRLTVL.

V and J are TRBV20-1 and TRBJ1-5; D perhaps matches TRBD1 (5 bases). Trimming took 1 base from V and 2 from J, leaving 15 bases between them. The germline V gene encodes CDR1 DFQATT and CDR2 SNEGSKA (reference sequence). This CDR3 contains 16 residues. The DNA for the CDR3 is TGCAGTGCTAGAGCTACGGGACTCGGGGGCAATCAGCCCCAGCATTTT. Protein product: CSARATGLGGNQPQHF.

This clonotype was seen more than once but under ten times. The V gene is TRBV28, the J gene TRBJ1-5, with TRBD1 identical over 8 bases. With 8 bases clipped from V and 5 bases from J, the junction kept 11 bases outside the gene matches. Germline CDR1 and CDR2: MDHEN and SYDVKM. This CDR3 has 15 amino acids. In nucleotides, the CDR3 is TGTGCCAGCCATACCGGGACAGGTACCTATCAGCCCCAGCATTTT. It translates to CASHTGTGTYQPQHF. The full variable domain, its missing parts supplied by reference TRBV28 and TRBJ1-5, is DVKVTQSSRYLVKRTGEKVFLECVQDMDHENMFWYRQDPGLGLRLIYFSYDVKMKEKGDIPEGYSVSREKKERFSLILESASTNQTSMYLCASHTGTGTYQPQHFGDGTRLSIL.

This chain uses TRBV29-1 with TRBJ2-5, with a weak D call TRBD1 (6 bases). The ends were cut back, 4 bases at V and 2 bases at J, with 17 bases in the middle. The germline V gene encodes CDR1 SQVTM and CDR2 ANQGSEA. The CDR3 length is 15 residues. The chain's CDR3 is CSVGKRGSLQETQYF. The CDR3 DNA follows: TGCAGCGTTGGGAAGAGGGGGAGCCTTCAAGAGACCCAGTACTTC.

This rearrangement joins TRBV4-2 to TRBJ2-7; the match to TRBD2 covers 10 bases. The V and J ends lost 6 bases and 5 bases, in that order; junction bases with no gene match: 16. Germline V gene sequence: CDR1 LGHNA, CDR2 YNFKEQ. The CDR3 has 17 residues. The CDR3 spells CASSHKAGGLASNEQYF. The CDR3 DNA is TGTGCCAGCAGTCACAAGGCCGGGGGACTAGCGTCAAACGAGCAGTACTTC.

This clonotype was detected a few times. The chain links TRBV3-1 to TRBJ2-6; D call uncertain. Germline V gene lookup returns CDR1 LGHDT and CDR2 YNNKEL (reference sequence). The CDR3 length is 22 residues. Trimming left V 0 bases short and J 4 bases short, with 28 bases between. In DNA, the CDR3 is TGTGCCAGCAGCCAAGATCTAAGGAAGATGCACGCCCCAAGATGGGGGGCCAACGTCCTGACTTTC. The encoded protein is CASSQDLRKMHAPRWGANVLTF.

This clonotype appeared a few times. This chain connects TRBV19 to TRBJ1-5, with D unclear. The CDR3 runs 13 residues. The germline V and J ends were trimmed by 3 bases and 3 bases, with 6 bases remaining between them. From germline, CDR1 is LNHDA and CDR2 SQIVND (reference sequence). CDR3 DNA: TGTGCCAGTAGTATCTCTGACAATCAGCCCCAGCATTTT. It translates to CASSISDNQPQHF.

This clonotype has a count of ten or more. The rearrangement links TRBV6-1 to TRBJ1-2; D remains ambiguous. This CDR3 region has 14 residues. Trimming stripped 6 bases from V and 2 bases from J, with 13 bases between. Germline-derived CDR1 and CDR2 are MNHNS and SASEGT. CDR3 DNA: TGTGCCAGCAGCATTAGAGTCGGAAACTATGGCTACACCTTC. Translation: CASSIRVGNYGYTF.

The chain carries TRBV6-1 and TRBJ2-5; the match to TRBD2 covers 7 bases. CDR1 is MNHNS and CDR2 is SASEGT in the germline V gene. V gave up 5 bases and J gave up 2 bases; unmatched junction bases: 8. The CDR3 is 15 residues long. CDR3: CASSPLRGEQETQYF. CDR3 in DNA: TGTGCCAGCAGTCCTCTCCGGGGGGAACAAGAGACCCAGTACTTC.

This clonotype was recorded a few times. The chain links TRBV24-1 to TRBJ2-1; the D gene could be TRBD1 or TRBD2 (7 bases each). V was trimmed by 0 bases and J by 8 bases, leaving 16 bases between them. Per the germline V gene, CDR1 is KGHDR and CDR2 is SFDVKD. The CDR3 extends over 16 amino acids. The CDR3 loop is CATSDLARGGSDEQFF. The CDR3 coding sequence is TGTGCCACCAGTGATTTGGCCAGGGGGGGTAGCGATGAGCAGTTCTTC.

In this sample, this clonotype turned up a few times. The CDR3 DNA sequence: TGTGCCAGCAGCCAAGGGAGGTTCCAGCCCCAGCATTTT. Protein product: CASSQGRFQPQHF. The rearrangement joins TRBV3-1 to TRBJ1-5; D unclear. The germline V gene has CDR1 LGHDT and CDR2 YNNKEL (reference sequence). CDR3 length: 13 amino acids. Trimming removed 1 base at V and 7 bases at J, with 8 bases between.

This clonotype has only a few counts. This chain uses TRBV20-1 with TRBJ2-7; 10 bases map to TRBD2. Germline CDR1 and CDR2: DFQATT and SNEGSKA (reference sequence). V shed 6 bases, J shed 4 bases, and the junction held 12 bases outside the gene matches. The CDR3 sequence is 15 residues long. DNA for the CDR3: TGCAGTGCCGAGAGTCCGGGACTAGCGTATTACGAGCAGTACTTC. It codes for CSAESPGLAYYEQYF.

This clonotype was observed a few times. The rearrangement links TRBV7-2 to TRBJ2-5, with 9 bases fitting TRBD2. Germline V CDR1 and CDR2: SGHTA, FQGNSA. Trimming at V came to 1 base and at J to 4 bases, leaving 7 bases not matched to a gene. The CDR3 covers 16 residues. Here the CDR3 reads CASSLVGGTSRETQYF. The CDR3 coding sequence is TGTGCCAGCAGCTTAGTAGGTGGGACTAGCCGAGAGACCCAGTACTTC.

The chain is built from TRBV10-2 and TRBJ2-7; D is perhaps TRBD1 or TRBD2 (5 bases each). The V and J ends lost 0 bases and 3 bases respectively, with 9 bases between them. This CDR3 contains 14 residues. Per the germline V gene, CDR1 is WSHSY and CDR2 is SAAADI. CDR3 DNA: TGCGCCAGCAGTGAGTCGGCAGGGAGCTACGAGCAGTACTTC. Protein: CASSESAGSYEQYF.

Only a few counts were recorded for this clonotype. This rearrangement joins TRBV7-3 to TRBJ2-1, with TRBD2 identical over 7 bases. The germline gives CDR1 SGHTA, CDR2 FQGTGA. Trimming took 5 bases from V and 8 from J; bases not matched to a gene: 12. The CDR3 covers 15 residues. The CDR3 nucleotides are TGTGCCAGCAGCCCCCGGGGAGCGGGAATCGATGAGCAGTTCTTC. Translation: CASSPRGAGIDEQFF.

This clonotype was found a few times. The chain links TRBV20-1 to TRBJ1-3; 8 nucleotides line up with TRBD1. Unmatched junction bases numbered 6, after V lost 5 bases and J lost 0 bases. The CDR3 runs 15 residues. The V gene's germline CDR1 is DFQATT and CDR2 SNEGSKA (reference sequence). CDR3 DNA sequence: TGCAGTGCTGCGGACAGGGTATTCTCTGGAAACACCATATATTTT. Amino acids: CSAADRVFSGNTIYF.

The chain carries TRBV20-1 and TRBJ2-7, with TRBD1 matching 7 bases. Germline CDR1 is DFQATT and CDR2 is SNEGSKA (reference sequence). The CDR3 spans 14 residues. V was pared by 1 base and J by 0 bases, with 3 bases of the junction left unmatched. CDR3 nucleotide sequence: TGCAGTGCTAGAGTTAGGGACAGCTCCTACGAGCAGTACTTC. This gives the protein CSARVRDSSYEQYF.